This is a list of T cell receptor beta chains from one sample in a study of cytomegalovirus exposure and HLA in healthy donors. The data were produced by immunoSEQ multiplex PCR, yet TCRdb's version contains in-frame clones alone and is incomplete. The table lists more than 90,000 clones, approximately 75% of them singletons, with 4% to 5% in the top ten. Sequenced material: PBMCs. These receptor sequences come from a man over 45 in good health and CMV-seropositive. Both conserved end residues are part of each CDR3. A D gene is named only where the DNA matches it firmly. Not every row has a clone size; where given, it reads once, few, many or a size class.

>-|TRBJ1-1|TRBV30|-
TGTGCCTCACAAGAGAACACTGAAGCTTTCTTT
CASQENTEAFF
>once|TRBJ2-1|TRBV29-1|-
TGCAGCGTTGTAGTAGACTACAATGAGCAGTTCTTC
CSVVVDYNEQFF
>few|TRBJ1-1|TRBV20-1|-
TGCAGTGCTATTACAGGGACTGAAGCTTTCTTT
CSAITGTEAFF
>-|TRBJ2-7|TRBV27|TRBD1
TGTGCCAGCACCCAGCGGACAGGGGGCCGCTACGAGCAGTACTTC
CASTQRTGGRYEQYF
>once|TRBJ2-2|TRBV30|-
TGTGCCTGGAGTGTAAAAAAAATAACGAACACCGGGGAGCTGTTTTTT
CAWSVKKITNTGELFF
>-|TRBJ1-1|TRBV28|-
TGTGCCAGCAGTTTAAATCAGGGGTTGGGGACTGAAGCTTTCTTT
CASSLNQGLGTEAFF
>-|TRBJ2-1|TRBV2|TRBD1
TGTGCCAGCAGTGTACAGGGGGCTGTAACGAATGAGCAGTTCTTC
CASSVQGAVTNEQFF
>once|TRBJ1-1|TRBV20-1|-
TGCAGTGCCGCAGGGGCACGGGAAGCTTTCTTT
CSAAGAREAFF
>-|TRBJ1-5|TRBV6-4|-
TGTGCCAGCAGTTCACAGGGAGGCAATCAGCCCCAGCATTTT
CASSSQGGNQPQHF
>once|TRBJ1-5|TRBV6-5|TRBD1
TGTGCCAGCAGCGTCGACAGGGCTCAGCCCCAGCATTTT
CASSVDRAQPQHF
>-|TRBJ1-6|TRBV7-9|-
TGTGCCAGCACCCCAGAGGCCCATTCACCCCTCCACTTT
CASTPEAHSPLHF
>-|TRBJ2-1|TRBV30|TRBD2
TGTGCCTGGGGTGGAGGGCTAGCGGGGCGTTCCTACAATGAGCAGTTCTTC
CAWGGGLAGRSYNEQFF
>-|TRBJ2-7|TRBV10-3|TRBD1
TGTGCCATCAGTGAGTCTCACCAAGACAGGGGCTACGAGCAGTACTTC
CAISESHQDRGYEQYF
>-|TRBJ2-7|TRBV28|-
TGTGCCAGCAGTTGGGGAGGGGGTGTCGAGCAGTACTTC
CASSWGGGVEQYF
>-|TRBJ2-3|TRBV29-1|TRBD2
TGCAGCGTTATGACTAGCGGGGGGGCTAGAATGTATTTT
CSVMTSGGARMYF
>-|TRBJ2-3|TRBV9|-
TGTGCCAGCAGCCCCGGCGGGACGGCAGATACGCAGTATTTT
CASSPGGTADTQYF
>-|TRBJ2-2|TRBV2|TRBD1
TGTGCCAGCCGGGGCACAGGGGGGACCGGGGAGCTGTTTTTT
CASRGTGGTGELFF
>-|TRBJ2-7|TRBV2|-
TGTGCCAGTGGAGGGGCTGAGTTTTACGAGCAGTACTTC
CASGGAEFYEQYF
>-|TRBJ2-3|TRBV29-1|TRBD2
TGCAGCGTTTTTAGCGGGGTCGGCACAGATACGCAGTATTTT
CSVFSGVGTDTQYF
>-|TRBJ2-3|TRBV25-1|-
TGTGCCAGCAGTGCCCTGGGCGGGGGCCCCTCAGATACGCAGTATTTT
CASSALGGGPSDTQYF
>-|TRBJ1-2|TRBV5-1|TRBD1
TGCGCCAGCCGCGGTGACAGGGCCGCTAACTATGGCTACACCTTC
CASRGDRAANYGYTF
>few|TRBJ1-2|TRBV19|-
TGTGCCAGTAGTATAGGGTCGACAGGAAACTATGGCTACACCTTC
CASSIGSTGNYGYTF
>-|TRBJ1-1|TRBV7-2|-
TGTGCCAGTTCCGGACAGCCGAACACTGAAGCTTTCTTT
CASSGQPNTEAFF
>-|TRBJ2-2|TRBV18|-
TGTGCCAGCTCACCACGGCGGCTAGCTCATAACACCGGGGAGCTGTTTTTT
CASSPRRLAHNTGELFF
>-|TRBJ2-7|TRBV6-1|TRBD2
TGTGCCAGCAGTGAATGGGGGACTAGCTCTGTGCAGTACTTC
CASSEWGTSSVQYF
>-|TRBJ2-7|TRBV6-5|-
TGTGCCAGCAGTGTCCGGGACTCCACCTACGAGCAGTACTTC
CASSVRDSTYEQYF
>-|TRBJ1-6|TRBV18|-
TGTGCCAGCTCACCGACCGGGGAGCATGGTTCACCCCTCCACTTT
CASSPTGEHGSPLHF
>-|TRBJ2-7|TRBV5-4|-
TGTGCCAGCAGCTTGGACCAAGACAGAGGCCACGAGCAGTACTTC
CASSLDQDRGHEQYF
>-|TRBJ2-1|TRBV18|TRBD2
TGTGCCAGCTCACCACCGGAGCGGGATCTTAGGGAGCAGTTCTTC
CASSPPERDLREQFF
>-|TRBJ2-1|TRBV7-2|-
TGTGCCAGCAGCTTATTCTCGGGGGACGGGAATGAGCAGTTCTTC
CASSLFSGDGNEQFF
>-|TRBJ2-7|TRBV2|TRBD2
TGTGCCATCCGGAGCCAAGCCGGGACTAGCGGGGGCCGGAGCTCCTACGAGCAGTACTTC
CAIRSQAGTSGGRSSYEQYF
>-|TRBJ1-2|TRBV20-1|-
TGCATCCTGCCGGAGGACTATGGCTACACCTTC
CILPEDYGYTF
>-|TRBJ2-7|TRBV9|-
TGTGCCAGCAGCGTAGTTTTTGACACTTCCGAGCAGTACTTC
CASSVVFDTSEQYF
>-|TRBJ2-1|TRBV27|-
TGTGCCAGCAGCCCAGAGGCCACGAGCTCCTACAATGAGCAGTTCTTC
CASSPEATSSYNEQFF
>-|TRBJ1-2|TRBV28|-
TGTGCCAGCAGATTAGGAGGGTACTATGGCTACACCTTC
CASRLGGYYGYTF
>few|TRBJ2-2|TRBV2|-
TGTGCCAGCAGTGAAGGGCGGGTCGGCACCGGGGAGCTGTTTTTT
CASSEGRVGTGELFF
>-|TRBJ1-1|TRBV5-1|-
TGCGCCAGCAGCTTGTCTTTGCGGCAGTCTGAAGCTTTCTTT
CASSLSLRQSEAFF
>-|TRBJ2-1|TRBV11-2|TRBD1
TGTGCCAGCATCCCACAGGGGAGAAGCTCCTACAATGAGCAGTTCTTC
CASIPQGRSSYNEQFF
>-|TRBJ1-2|TRBV15|-
TGTGCCACCAGCAGAGAAAGTACAACCGGGAAGCAGGATGGCTACACCTTC
CATSRESTTGKQDGYTF
>-|TRBJ2-3|TRBV7-8|-
TGTGCCAGCAGCCCAGTCCGGCAGGTTAGCACAGATACGCAGTATTTT
CASSPVRQVSTDTQYF
>-|TRBJ2-5|TRBV28|TRBD2
TGTGCCAGCAGTCGGGGGGGGAGATTGGCATCGGAGACCCAGTACTTC
CASSRGGRLASETQYF
>-|TRBJ1-4|TRBV5-1|-
TGCGCCAGCAGCCCTTATCCAACTAATGAAAAACTGTTTTTT
CASSPYPTNEKLFF
>-|TRBJ2-1|TRBV27|TRBD2
TGTGCCAGCAGCCCTCTCCCTCGGACTAGCGGTACCTACAATGAGCAGTTCTTC
CASSPLPRTSGTYNEQFF
>-|TRBJ1-4|TRBV4-2|-
TGTGCCAGCAGCCCGTCCCAGGGAACTAATGAAAAACTGTTTTTT
CASSPSQGTNEKLFF
>-|TRBJ2-1|TRBV5-8|TRBD2
TGTGCCAGCAGCTTGACTAGCGGGAGGATATCCTACAATGAGCAGTTCTTC
CASSLTSGRISYNEQFF
>-|TRBJ2-3|TRBV23-1|-
TGCGCCAGCAGTCGTCCCCTTGACGGGAAGGGAGATACGCAGTATTTT
CASSRPLDGKGDTQYF
>-|TRBJ2-5|TRBV2|-
TGTGCCAGCACGAACCCCCGGACTGACCAGTACTTC
CASTNPRTDQYF
>-|TRBJ1-2|TRBV13|-
TGTGCCAGCAGCTTAGGCCCGGGACAAGTTAATCACACCTTC
CASSLGPGQVNHTF
>-|TRBJ2-1|TRBV11-2|-
TGTGCCAGCAGCTTACCCAGGGGCCACAATGAGCAGTTCTTC
CASSLPRGHNEQFF